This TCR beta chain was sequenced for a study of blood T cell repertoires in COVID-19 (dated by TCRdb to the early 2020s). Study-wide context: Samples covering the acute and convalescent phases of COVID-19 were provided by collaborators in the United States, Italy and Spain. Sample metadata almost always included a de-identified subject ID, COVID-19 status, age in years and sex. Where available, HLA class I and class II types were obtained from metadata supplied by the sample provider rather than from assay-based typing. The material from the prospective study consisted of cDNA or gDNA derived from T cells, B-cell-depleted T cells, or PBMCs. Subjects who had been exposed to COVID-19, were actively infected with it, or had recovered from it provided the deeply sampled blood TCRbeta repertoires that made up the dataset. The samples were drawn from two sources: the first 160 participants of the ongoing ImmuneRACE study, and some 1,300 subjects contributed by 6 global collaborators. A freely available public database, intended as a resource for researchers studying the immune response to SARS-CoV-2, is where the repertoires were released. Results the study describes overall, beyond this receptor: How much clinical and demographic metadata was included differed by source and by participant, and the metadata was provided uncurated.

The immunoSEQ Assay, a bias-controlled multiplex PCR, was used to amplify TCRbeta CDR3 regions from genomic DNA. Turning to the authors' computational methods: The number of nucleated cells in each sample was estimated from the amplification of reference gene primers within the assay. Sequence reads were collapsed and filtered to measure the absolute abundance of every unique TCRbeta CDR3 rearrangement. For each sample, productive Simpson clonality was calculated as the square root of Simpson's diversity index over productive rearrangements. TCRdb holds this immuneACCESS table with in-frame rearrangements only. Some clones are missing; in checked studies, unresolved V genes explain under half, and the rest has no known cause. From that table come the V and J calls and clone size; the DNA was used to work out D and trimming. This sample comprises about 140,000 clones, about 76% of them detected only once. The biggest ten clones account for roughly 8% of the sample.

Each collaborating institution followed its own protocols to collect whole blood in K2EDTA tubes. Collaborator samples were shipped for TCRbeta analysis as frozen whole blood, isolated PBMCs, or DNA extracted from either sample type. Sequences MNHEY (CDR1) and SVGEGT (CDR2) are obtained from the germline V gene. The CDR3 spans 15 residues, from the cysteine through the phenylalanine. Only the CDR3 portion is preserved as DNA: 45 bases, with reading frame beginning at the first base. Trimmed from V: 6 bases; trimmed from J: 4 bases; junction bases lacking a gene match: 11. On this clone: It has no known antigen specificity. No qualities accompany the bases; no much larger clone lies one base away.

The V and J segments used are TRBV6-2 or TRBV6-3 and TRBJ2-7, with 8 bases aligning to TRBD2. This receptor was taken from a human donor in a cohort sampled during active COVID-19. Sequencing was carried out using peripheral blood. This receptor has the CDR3 CASSSPAGVTYEQYF. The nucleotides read TGTGCCAGCAGCTCCCCAGCGGGGGTTACGTACGAGCAGTACTTC.